This T cell receptor beta chain stems from a study of cytomegalovirus exposure and HLA in healthy donors. The V segment lost 5 bases and the J segment 6 bases; nucleotides outside the gene matches: 8. The CDR3 runs to 15 residues. Germline CDR1 and CDR2: SEHNR and FQNEAQ (reference sequence). A note on this clone: Its cognate antigen is unknown.

The study, taken as a whole, reports: Across donors, most TCRs were seen rarely, yet some public ones were widespread. Investigators reported some 150 TCR beta chains as tied to cytomegalovirus. It was taken for granted in presence/absence analyses that sequencing depth across donors was roughly uniform. A later analysis associated about 18,000 TCR beta sequences with HLA alleles at a 0.05 false discovery rate.

The PCR was carried out with 60 Vbeta primers and 13 Jbeta primers. Sequenced by immunoSEQ multiplex PCR; TCRdb stores in-frame clones only, minus some. The data hold roughly 140,000 clones, with about 75% observed a single time. Sequences were obtained from PBMCs. The sequence was collected from a male donor in good health and CMV-seronegative. V usage is TRBV7-9 and J usage is TRBJ2-2, with TRBD1 matching over 8 bases. The CDR3 nucleotides read TGTGCCAGCAGCGCTAACCAACAGGGGGCCGGGGAGCTGTTTTTT. This translates into CASSANQQGAGELFF.